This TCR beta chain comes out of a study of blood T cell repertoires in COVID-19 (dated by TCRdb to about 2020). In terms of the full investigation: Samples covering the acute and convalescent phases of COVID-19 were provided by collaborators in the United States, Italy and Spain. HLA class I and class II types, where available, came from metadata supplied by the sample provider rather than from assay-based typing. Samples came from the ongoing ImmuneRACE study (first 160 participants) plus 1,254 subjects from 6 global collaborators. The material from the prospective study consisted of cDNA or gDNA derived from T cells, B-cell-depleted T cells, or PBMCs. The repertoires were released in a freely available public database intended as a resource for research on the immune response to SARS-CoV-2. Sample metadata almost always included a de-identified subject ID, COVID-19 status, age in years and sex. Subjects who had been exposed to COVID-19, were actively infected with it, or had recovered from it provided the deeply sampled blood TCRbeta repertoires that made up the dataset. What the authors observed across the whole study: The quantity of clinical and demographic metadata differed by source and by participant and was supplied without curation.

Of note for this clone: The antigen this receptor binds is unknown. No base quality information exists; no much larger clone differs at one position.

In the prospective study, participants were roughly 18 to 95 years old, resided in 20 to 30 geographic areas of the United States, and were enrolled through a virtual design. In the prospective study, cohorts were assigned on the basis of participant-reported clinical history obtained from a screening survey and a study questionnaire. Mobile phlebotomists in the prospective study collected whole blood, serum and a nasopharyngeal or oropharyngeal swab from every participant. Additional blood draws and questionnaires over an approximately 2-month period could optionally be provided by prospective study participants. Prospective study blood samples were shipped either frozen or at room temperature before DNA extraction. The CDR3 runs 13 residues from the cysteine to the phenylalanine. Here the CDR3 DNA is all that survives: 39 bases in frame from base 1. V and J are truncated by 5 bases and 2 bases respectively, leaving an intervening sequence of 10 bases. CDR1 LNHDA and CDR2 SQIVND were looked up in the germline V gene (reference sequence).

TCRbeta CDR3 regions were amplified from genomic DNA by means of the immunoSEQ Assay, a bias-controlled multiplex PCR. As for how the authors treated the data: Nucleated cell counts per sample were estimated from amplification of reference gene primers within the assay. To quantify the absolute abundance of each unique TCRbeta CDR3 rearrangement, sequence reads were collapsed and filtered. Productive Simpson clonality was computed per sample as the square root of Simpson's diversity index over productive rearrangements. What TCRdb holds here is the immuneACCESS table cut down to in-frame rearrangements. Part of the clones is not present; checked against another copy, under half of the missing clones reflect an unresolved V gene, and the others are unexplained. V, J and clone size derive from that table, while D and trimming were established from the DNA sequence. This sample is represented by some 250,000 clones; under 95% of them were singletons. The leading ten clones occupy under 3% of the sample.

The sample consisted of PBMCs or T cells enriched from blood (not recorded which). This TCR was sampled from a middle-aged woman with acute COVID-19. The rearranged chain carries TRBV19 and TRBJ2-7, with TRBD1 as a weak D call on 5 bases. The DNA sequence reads TGTGCCAGTAGTGCCCAGGGCGCCTACGAGCAGTACTTC. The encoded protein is CASSAQGAYEQYF.